The 21 T cell receptor beta chains listed next were all sequenced from one sample in a study of blood T cell repertoires in COVID-19. Assay used: immunoSEQ multiplex PCR; TCRdb lists only in-frame clones, some missing. This table holds approximately 87,000 clones, roughly 80% found once. Input material: peripheral blood. Receptors originate from a woman over 75 with acute or convalescent COVID-19.

The rearrangement links TRBV5-4 to TRBJ1-2, with D perhaps TRBD1 (6 bases). The CDR3 consists of 13 residues. Germline lookup yields CDR1 SGHNT and CDR2 YYREEE (reference sequence). The ends were cut back, 6 bases at V and 5 bases at J, with 14 bases in the middle. The CDR3 protein is CASTWTEGYGYTF. The CDR3 DNA is TGTGCCAGCACCTGGACAGAAGGGTATGGCTACACCTTC.

In this sample, this clone turned up a few times. The gene calls are TRBV19 and TRBJ1-2; D unclear. The CDR3 spans 13 residues. Looked up from germline, CDR1 is LNHDA and CDR2 is SQIVND (reference sequence). V was cut by 7 bases and J by 1 base, with 10 bases left in between. Written as DNA, the CDR3 is TGTGCCAGTAACGGAGGATATAACTATGGCTACACCTTC. Translation: CASNGGYNYGYTF. Using reference TRBV19 and TRBJ1-2 for the parts outside the CDR3, the full variable domain is DGGITQSPKYLFRKEGQNVTLSCEQNLNHDAMYWYRQDPGQGLRLIYYSQIVNDFQKGDIAEGYSVSREKKESFPLTVTSAQKNPTAFYLCASNGGYNYGYTFGSGTRLTVV.

The V call is TRBV3-1 (or the pseudogene TRBV3-2), the J call TRBJ1-2; no clear D. The CDR3 extends over 17 amino acids. Per the germline V gene, CDR1 is LGHDT and CDR2 is YNNKEL (reference sequence). V was trimmed by 1 base and J by 0 bases, leaving 15 bases between them. CDR3 region: CASSQVLGSGANYGYTF. CDR3 nucleotide sequence: TGTGCCAGCAGCCAAGTACTTGGTAGCGGAGCTAACTATGGCTACACCTTC.

This clone was seen only a few times. This rearrangement joins TRBV2 to TRBJ1-2; weak D call: TRBD1 (6 bases). The CDR3 spans 13 residues. Germline values: CDR1 SNHLY, CDR2 FYNNEI. Trimming left V 5 bases short and J 6 bases short, with 13 bases between. For the CDR3, the DNA is TGTGCCAGCAGTTTCAGGGGTTTAGATGGCTACACCTTC. Translation gives CASSFRGLDGYTF.

The chain couples TRBV19 to TRBJ2-3, with 10 bases fitting TRBD2. Germline CDR1 and CDR2: LNHDA and SQIVND (reference sequence). The CDR3 loop spans 15 amino acids. J gave up 6 bases and V 3 bases, and 6 bases lay outside the gene matches. Here the CDR3 reads CASSIRAGGPDTQYF. In nucleotides, the CDR3 is TGTGCCAGTAGTATCCGAGCGGGGGGGCCGGATACGCAGTATTTT. Drawing the rest from reference TRBV19 and TRBJ2-3, the complete variable domain is DGGITQSPKYLFRKEGQNVTLSCEQNLNHDAMYWYRQDPGQGLRLIYYSQIVNDFQKGDIAEGYSVSREKKESFPLTVTSAQKNPTAFYLCASSIRAGGPDTQYFGPGTRLTVL.

The chain links TRBV20-1 to TRBJ1-2, with TRBD1 identical over 9 bases. CDR1 DFQATT and CDR2 SNEGSKA come from the germline V gene (reference sequence). The CDR3 has 11 residues. V was clipped by 6 bases and J by 8 bases; unmatched bases: 4. Here the CDR3 DNA reads TGCAGTGCCCGACAGGGGGTGGGCTACACCTTC. It specifies CSARQGVGYTF.

V gene TRBV7-2 combines with J gene TRBJ1-1, with TRBD1 as a possible D gene (6 bases). The CDR3 loop spans 16 amino acids. Germline CDR1 reads SGHTA; CDR2 reads FQGNSA. Trimming pared 0 bases from V and 10 bases from J, leaving 21 bases between. The CDR3 DNA follows: TGTGCCAGCAGCTTAGCACCACAGGGCCTAGGGTACTCAGCTTTCTTT. Protein: CASSLAPQGLGYSAFF.

In this sample, this clone turned up a few times. The chain employs TRBV29-1 and TRBJ1-2, with D unresolved. CDR3 length equals 11 residues. Germline V gene sequence: CDR1 SQVTM, CDR2 ANQGSEA. Trimming cost V 7 bases and J 2 bases, with 8 bases left between them. CDR3 sequence: CSGVENYGYTF. In nucleotides, the CDR3 is TGCAGCGGCGTCGAGAACTATGGCTACACCTTC.

This clone was detected only once. The rearrangement links TRBV9 to TRBJ2-3; a possible D gene is TRBD2 (7 bases). Germline-derived CDR1 and CDR2 are SGDLS and YYNGEE. Deletions cut 4 bases from V and 3 bases from J, with 21 bases between. This CDR3 region has 17 residues. The CDR3 protein is CASSPTGGGGPTDTQYF. CDR3 nucleotides: TGTGCCAGCAGCCCGACAGGTGGGGGGGGGCCGACAGATACGCAGTATTTT.

The rearrangement uses TRBV11-3 and TRBJ2-7; 8 bases fit TRBD2. The CDR3 consists of 16 residues. In germline, CDR1 is SGHNT, CDR2 YENEEA. Losses at the gene ends were 4 bases for V and 2 bases for J; bases not matched to a gene: 10. The CDR3 nucleotides are TGTGCCAGCAGCTCCGCCGGGGGGGGCCGAACCTACGAGCAGTACTTC. As protein: CASSSAGGGRTYEQYF.

This chain uses TRBV19 with TRBJ2-1, with 11 positions matching TRBD2. This CDR3 comprises 17 residues. J lost 1 base, V lost 6 bases, and 8 bases had no gene match. Germline assignment: CDR1 LNHDA and CDR2 SQIVND (reference sequence). Written as DNA, the CDR3 is TGTGCCAGTAGCATGGCTAGCGGGGGGCGATCCTACAATGAGCAGTTCTTC. As protein: CASSMASGGRSYNEQFF.

This chain joins TRBV19 and TRBJ2-7; D might be TRBD1 (5 bases). Trimming left V 2 bases short and J 5 bases short, with 10 bases between. Per the germline V gene, CDR1 is LNHDA and CDR2 is SQIVND (reference sequence). This CDR3 spans 13 amino acids. The CDR3 reads CASSIQGSHEQYF. CDR3 coding DNA: TGTGCCAGTAGTATACAGGGTAGCCACGAGCAGTACTTC.

This clone was counted a few times. The rearrangement joins TRBV12-3 or TRBV12-4 to TRBJ1-5; D remains ambiguous. V was trimmed by 3 bases and J by 6 bases, leaving 6 bases between them. This CDR3 is built from 12 residues. This CDR3 reads CASSFGGQPQHF. The DNA of the CDR3 is TGTGCCAGCAGTTTCGGCGGTCAGCCCCAGCATTTT.

The chain recombines TRBV6-6 with TRBJ2-5; the D is unclear. Trimming took off 3 bases at V and 2 bases at J, with 10 bases between the two ends. The CDR3 is made up of 14 amino acids. The V gene's germline CDR1 is MNHNY and CDR2 SVGAGI (reference sequence). CDR3: CASSYTTPQETQYF. CDR3 nucleotide sequence: TGTGCCAGCAGTTATACCACTCCGCAAGAGACCCAGTACTTC.

Only a few counts were recorded for this clone. The genes are TRBV6-5 and TRBJ1-4; D is unresolved. The V and J ends lost 6 bases and 4 bases respectively, with 6 bases between them. The CDR3 length is 12 residues. Germline lookup yields CDR1 MNHEY and CDR2 SVGAGI. DNA of the CDR3: TGTGCCAGCAGACGGAGTAATGAAAAACTGTTTTTT. The encoded protein is CASRRSNEKLFF.

The table lists this clone with a few counts. The rearrangement uses TRBV10-2 and TRBJ1-4; no reliable D call. CDR1 and CDR2 (germline): WSHSY, SAAADI. CDR3 size: 16 residues. Between the trimmed V and J ends, which lost 5 bases and 8 bases, there was a span of 21 bases. CDR3 in DNA: TGCGCCAGCAGTTCAGTGCCGGGAGGGCTTGGGGAAAAACTGTTTTTT. Translating gives CASSSVPGGLGEKLFF.

The V and J genes are TRBV5-4 and TRBJ1-5; 9 bases fit TRBD1. Germline assignment: CDR1 SGHNT and CDR2 YYREEE (reference sequence). V lost 5 bases and J lost 7; bases outside the gene matches: 7. The CDR3 has 14 residues. The CDR3 nucleotides are TGTGCCAGCAGTACCGGGACAGGGAGCCAGCCCCAGCATTTT. This sequence encodes CASSTGTGSQPQHF. The variable domain in full, completed from reference TRBV5-4 and TRBJ1-5, reads ETGVTQSPTHLIKTRGQQVTLRCSSQSGHNTVSWYQQALGQGPQFIFQYYREEENGRGNFPPRFSGLQFPNYSSELNVNALELDDSALYLCASSTGTGSQPQHFGDGTRLSIL.

This clone came up once. The chain joins TRBV10-2 to TRBJ2-7; D is tentatively TRBD1 or TRBD2 (7 bases each). The CDR3 sequence is 13 residues long. Germline CDR1 WSHSY, CDR2 SAAADI. V was pared by 10 bases and J by 1 base, with 14 bases between. CDR3 sequence: CATRGGRSYEQYF. CDR3 coding DNA: TGCGCCACCAGGGGGGGTAGATCCTACGAGCAGTACTTC.

V and J are TRBV6-1 and TRBJ1-5; 8 positions match TRBD1. Germline values: CDR1 MNHNS, CDR2 SASEGT. This CDR3 contains 16 residues. The V gene end was trimmed by 1 base and the J gene end by 3 bases; junction bases not matched to a gene: 5. The CDR3 nucleotides are TGTGCCAGCAGTGAAGAGGGACAGGCTAACAATCAGCCCCAGCATTTT. Protein product: CASSEEGQANNQPQHF.

This clone has a single count. The J gene is TRBJ2-6, the V gene TRBV2, with TRBD2 as a possible D gene (5 bases). The CDR3 spans 13 residues. CDR1 is SNHLY and CDR2 is FYNNEI in the germline V gene. The V and J ends lost 7 bases and 4 bases respectively, with 8 bases between them. The DNA for the CDR3 is TGTGCCAGCACGGGATCCGGGGCCAACGTCCTGACTTTC. Its protein product is CASTGSGANVLTF.

J is TRBJ2-1 and V is TRBV19, with a possible D match to TRBD2 (6 bases). V was clipped by 7 bases and J by 2 bases, with 15 bases between them. The CDR3 covers 15 residues. Germline V CDR1 and CDR2: LNHDA, SQIVND (reference sequence). The CDR3: CASKNRGVTYNEQFF. The CDR3 DNA is TGTGCCAGTAAGAATCGCGGGGTGACCTACAATGAGCAGTTCTTC.